This record concerns one T cell receptor (beta chain) sequence. This receptor's antigen is unknown. The record has no base qualities; no much larger clone is one base away. In Seattle, one collaborating source enrolled patients while the infection was active and tracked those patients longitudinally over the course of disease. Each collaborating institution followed its own protocols to collect whole blood in K2EDTA tubes. Collaborator samples were shipped for TCRbeta analysis as frozen whole blood, isolated PBMCs, or DNA extracted from either sample type. The data stem from a study of blood T cell repertoires in COVID-19 (dated by TCRdb to about 2020). The study in broad terms: Samples from collaborators originated in the United States, Italy and Spain and spanned both the acute and convalescent phases of COVID-19. The sample metadata nearly always contained a de-identified subject ID, COVID-19 status, age in years and sex. Where available, HLA class I and class II types were obtained from metadata supplied by the sample provider rather than from assay-based typing. The repertoires were released in a freely available public database meant as a resource for research on the immune response to SARS-CoV-2. The material from the prospective study consisted of cDNA or gDNA derived from T cells, B-cell-depleted T cells, or PBMCs. Samples were obtained from the ongoing ImmuneRACE study (first 160 participants) and from approximately 1,200 subjects provided by 6 global collaborators. Deeply sampled blood TCRbeta repertoires from subjects exposed to, actively infected with, or recovered from COVID-19 were included in the dataset.

Findings and caveats that apply to the study as a whole: How much clinical and demographic metadata was included differed by source and by participant, and the metadata was provided uncurated.

Unmatched junction bases come to 3, with V trimmed by 3 bases and J by 3 bases. CDR1 and CDR2 were assigned from the germline V gene as SGDLS and YYNGEE. Including the terminal cysteine and phenylalanine, the CDR3 comprises 14 residues. Of all the DNA, just the CDR3 is kept, 42 bases in frame from base 1. TCRbeta CDR3 regions were amplified from genomic DNA by means of the immunoSEQ Assay, a bias-controlled multiplex PCR. Per the source publication's procedure: The number of nucleated cells in each sample was estimated by amplification of reference gene primers within the assay. To quantify the absolute abundance of each unique TCRbeta CDR3 rearrangement, sequence reads were collapsed and filtered. For each sample, productive Simpson clonality was calculated as the square root of Simpson's diversity index over productive rearrangements. This is the immuneACCESS table as TCRdb keeps it, with only in-frame sequences that have V and J called. A part of the clones is gone; compared with another copy, unresolved V genes explain less than half, and the rest is unexplained. The V and J calls and the clone size are those of that table, but D and trimming were determined from the DNA. Present in this sample are some 240,000 clones, around 90% of which were seen just once. Roughly 10% of the sample rests with the top ten.

Source material: peripheral blood. This sequence originates from an older woman with COVID-19, enrolled during active disease. The rearrangement combines TRBV9 with TRBJ1-5; 7 nucleotides in the junction match TRBD1. The base sequence is TGTGCCAGCAGCGGGACAGGCTTCAATCAGCCCCAGCATTTT. Translated, this gives CASSGTGFNQPQHF.